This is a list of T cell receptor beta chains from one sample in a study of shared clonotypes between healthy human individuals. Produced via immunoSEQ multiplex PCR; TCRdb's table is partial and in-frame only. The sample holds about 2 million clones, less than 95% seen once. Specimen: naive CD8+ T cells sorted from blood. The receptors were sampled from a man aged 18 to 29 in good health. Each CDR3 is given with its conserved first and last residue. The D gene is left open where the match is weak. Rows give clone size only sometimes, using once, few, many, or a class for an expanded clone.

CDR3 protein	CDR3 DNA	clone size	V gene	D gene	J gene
CASGSGSYNEQFF	TGTGCCAGCGGAAGCGGTAGCTACAATGAGCAGTTCTTC	-	TRBV6-6	-	TRBJ2-1
CASSEAGFGTEAFF	TGCGCCAGCAGTGAGGCAGGTTTTGGCACTGAAGCTTTCTTT	-	TRBV10-1	-	TRBJ1-1
CASSFGDTEAFF	TGTGCCAGCAGCTTCGGTGATACTGAAGCTTTCTTT	-	TRBV7-9	-	TRBJ1-1
CASSDGQGKWADTQYF	TGTGCCAGCAGCGACGGACAGGGGAAGTGGGCAGATACGCAGTATTTT	-	TRBV7-9	TRBD1	TRBJ2-3
CASSQEKRNEQFF	TGCGCCAGCAGCCAAGAGAAGAGAAATGAGCAGTTCTTC	-	TRBV4-1	-	TRBJ2-1
CSVQTGELFF	TGCAGCGTTCAGACGGGGGAGCTGTTTTTT	once	TRBV29-1	-	TRBJ2-2
CASSIGGWTGELFF	TGTGCCAGTAGTATAGGGGGATGGACCGGGGAGCTGTTTTTT	-	TRBV19	-	TRBJ2-2
CASSPGTAELGLHF	TGTGCCAGCAGCCCCGGGACAGCCGAATTGGGGCTCCACTTT	-	TRBV27	TRBD1	TRBJ1-6
CASSSHSVGTQYF	TGTGCCAGCAGTTCCCATAGCGTTGGTACGCAGTATTTT	-	TRBV27	-	TRBJ2-3
CASSSALDRGETQYF	TGTGCCAGCAGTTCCGCCTTGGACCGGGGGGAGACCCAGTACTTC	-	TRBV7-9	-	TRBJ2-5
CASSPWADTGELFF	TGTGCCAGCAGCCCCTGGGCCGACACCGGGGAGCTGTTTTTT	-	TRBV9	-	TRBJ2-2
CASSPIAGAGETQYF	TGTGCCAGCAGCCCAATAGCGGGAGCGGGTGAGACCCAGTACTTC	-	TRBV9	TRBD2	TRBJ2-5
CASSPDVTGELFF	TGCGCCAGCAGCCCTGACGTGACCGGGGAGCTGTTTTTT	-	TRBV4-1	-	TRBJ2-2
CASCPGAESETQYF	TGTGCCAGTTGTCCGGGGGCCGAAAGCGAGACCCAGTACTTC	once	TRBV19	-	TRBJ2-5
CASSQGTYEQYF	TGTGCCAGCAGCCAGGGGACCTACGAGCAGTACTTC	few	TRBV5-6	-	TRBJ2-7
CASSYVGLHEQYF	TGTGCCAGCAGTTACGTGGGCCTCCACGAGCAGTACTTC	-	TRBV6-6	-	TRBJ2-7
CASSAQDTNTGELFF	TGTGCCAGCAGCGCGCAGGATACGAACACCGGGGAGCTGTTTTTT	-	TRBV9	-	TRBJ2-2
CASSHGGNPEAFF	TGTGCCAGCAGCCATGGGGGGAATCCTGAAGCTTTCTTT	few	TRBV5-4	-	TRBJ1-1
CASSLSGGKNIQYF	TGTGCCAGCAGTTTATCGGGGGGCAAAAACATTCAGTACTTC	-	TRBV27	-	TRBJ2-4
CASSVDWSTDTQYF	TGCGCCAGCAGTGTAGATTGGAGCACAGATACGCAGTATTTT	-	TRBV10-2	-	TRBJ2-3
CASRPDAYEQYF	TGTGCCAGCAGACCGGACGCCTACGAGCAGTACTTC	-	TRBV5-8	-	TRBJ2-7
CASSLVAAGGTGELFF	TGCGCCAGCAGCTTGGTTGCAGCCGGGGGCACCGGGGAGCTGTTTTTT	-	TRBV5-1	-	TRBJ2-2
CSVGGGSSYEQYF	TGCAGCGTTGGCGGGGGGAGCTCCTACGAGCAGTACTTC	-	TRBV29-1	TRBD2	TRBJ2-7
CASSPLTQGGFYEQYF	TGTGCCAGCAGTCCCCTCACACAGGGGGGGTTCTACGAGCAGTACTTC	-	TRBV28	-	TRBJ2-7
CSANRDHEQYF	TGCAGCGCGAACAGGGACCACGAGCAGTACTTC	-	TRBV29-1	-	TRBJ2-7
CASSQEMGGLKDTQYF	TGCGCCAGCAGCCAAGAGATGGGGGGGCTCAAAGATACGCAGTATTTT	-	TRBV4-3	-	TRBJ2-3
CASSLRDRGHATNEKLFF	TGTGCCAGCAGCTTGCGGGACAGGGGCCATGCGACTAATGAAAAACTGTTTTTT	-	TRBV5-6	TRBD1	TRBJ1-4
CASSFGTGGYYEQYF	TGTGCCAGCAGCTTCGGGACAGGGGGCTACTACGAGCAGTACTTC	-	TRBV11-2	TRBD1	TRBJ2-7
CASSFRGLKYEQYF	TGTGCCAGCAGTTTTAGGGGACTGAAGTACGAGCAGTACTTC	-	TRBV28	-	TRBJ2-7
CASSPGGNEQYF	TGTGCCAGCAGCCCTGGGGGAAACGAGCAGTACTTC	-	TRBV11-2	-	TRBJ2-7
CASSQDQGLTGELFF	TGCGCCAGCAGCCAAGATCAAGGGCTCACCGGGGAGCTGTTTTTT	-	TRBV4-3	-	TRBJ2-2
CAWSVIGETQYF	TGTGCCTGGAGTGTAATAGGGGAGACCCAGTACTTC	-	TRBV30	-	TRBJ2-5
CASSLYRPGEMYEQYF	TGTGCCAGCAGTTTATATCGCCCGGGGGAGATGTACGAGCAGTACTTC	-	TRBV27	-	TRBJ2-7
CASSSWGSGGPLDSYEQYF	TGTGCCAGCAGCTCTTGGGGATCAGGGGGCCCATTAGACAGCTACGAGCAGTACTTC	-	TRBV7-6	TRBD1	TRBJ2-7
CASAFGSNQPQHF	TGTGCCAGCGCCTTCGGTAGCAATCAGCCCCAGCATTTT	-	TRBV27	-	TRBJ1-5
CASSQDSGPRETGELFF	TGCGCCAGCAGCCAAGATTCGGGGCCCCGCGAAACCGGGGAGCTGTTTTTT	-	TRBV4-3	-	TRBJ2-2
CASSGQADSGNTIYF	TGTGCCAGCAGTGGACAGGCCGACTCTGGAAACACCATATATTTT	-	TRBV7-9	TRBD1	TRBJ1-3
CATSRGLAGAYEQYF	TGTGCCACCAGCAGGGGACTAGCGGGAGCCTACGAGCAGTACTTC	-	TRBV15	TRBD2	TRBJ2-7
CASSLLWGQGAGNEQFF	TGTGCCAGTAGCCTCCTCTGGGGACAGGGGGCTGGGAATGAGCAGTTCTTC	-	TRBV19	TRBD1	TRBJ2-1
CASSQDEGGGTGELFF	TGCGCCAGCAGCCAAGATGAGGGAGGGGGCACCGGGGAGCTGTTTTTT	-	TRBV4-1	-	TRBJ2-2
CASSQGDTALHF	TGCGCCAGCAGCCAAGGGGACACGGCCTTGCATTTT	-	TRBV4-1	-	TRBJ1-5
CASSWDNEQYF	TGTGCCAGCAGTTGGGACAACGAGCAGTACTTC	-	TRBV6-6	-	TRBJ2-7
CASSEFVQGTYEQYF	TGTGCCAGCAGTGAATTCGTTCAGGGTACCTACGAGCAGTACTTC	-	TRBV2	-	TRBJ2-7
CASSLVGLMEKLFF	TGTGCCAGCAGCTTAGTGGGATTGATGGAAAAACTGTTTTTT	once	TRBV11-2	-	TRBJ1-4
CSAGPQDGYTF	TGCAGCGCTGGACCGCAGGATGGCTACACCTTC	-	TRBV29-1	-	TRBJ1-2
CASSEGFSNTEAFF	TGTGCCAGCAGTGAGGGGTTTTCGAACACTGAAGCTTTCTTT	many	TRBV5-8	-	TRBJ1-1